Below, 20 T cell receptor beta chains from the same sample are listed, as sequenced in a study of liver allograft versus peripheral blood T cells. For the study at large: Intrahepatic T cell receptor repertoires from transplanted livers were compared against repertoires in recipients' peripheral blood.

TCRdb analysed the reads with MiXCR anew, one entry per CDR3 protein. Among fewer than 15,000 distinct CDR3 sequences listed, roughly 20% were seen once. The receptor set was obtained from a human patient who had a liver transplant. Some T cells may be the graft donor's.

The J gene is TRBJ2-5, the V gene TRBV30; no firm D call. The CDR3 is 15 amino acids. Deletions cut 4 bases from V and 11 bases from J, with 26 bases between. Germline V gene sequence: CDR1 GTSNPN, CDR2 SVGIG (reference sequence). In nucleotides, the CDR3 is TGTGCCTGGACCTATAGGCGCGCCTTCCGTACTCCTCAGTACTTC. It specifies CAWTYRRAFRTPQYF.

The table lists this clonotype with many counts. J is TRBJ1-4 and V is TRBV20-1, with D hard to call. V was shortened by 3 bases and J by 8 bases, with 19 bases between the two germline ends. The V gene's germline CDR1 is DFQATT and CDR2 SNEGSKA (reference sequence). The CDR3 is 15 residues long. CDR3 loop: CSASEGLPLGEKLFF. The CDR3 nucleotides read TGCAGTGCTAGTGAAGGACTTCCCCTCGGAGAAAAACTGTTTTTT.

The chain carries TRBV7-9 and TRBJ1-1; 7 bases align to TRBD1. The CDR3 is 15 residues long. Per the germline V gene, CDR1 is SEHNR and CDR2 is FQNEAQ (reference sequence). Losses at the gene ends were 5 bases for V and 1 base for J; bases not matched to a gene: 7. CDR3 coding DNA: TGTGCCAGCAGCAAACCCAGACAGGGGAACACTGAAGCTTTCTTT. This translates into CASSKPRQGNTEAFF. Drawing the rest from reference TRBV7-9 and TRBJ1-1, the complete variable domain is DTGVSQNPRHKITKRGQNVTFRCDPISEHNRLYWYRQTLGQGPEFLTYFQNEAQLEKSRLLSDRFSAERPKGSFSTLEIQRTEQGDSAMYLCASSKPRQGNTEAFFGQGTRLTVV.

This rearrangement joins TRBV28 to TRBJ1-5; 7 bases align to TRBD1. CDR3 length: 14 residues. Trimming removed 6 bases from V and 3 bases from J; junction bases left unmatched: 5. Germline V gene data show CDR1 as MDHEN and CDR2 as SYDVKM. Written as DNA, the CDR3 is TGTGCCAGCAGGCGGGACAGACTCAATCAGCCCCAGCATTTT. Encoded protein: CASRRDRLNQPQHF.

V is TRBV11-1 and J is TRBJ2-1; D call uncertain. The CDR3 consists of 15 residues. Germline V gene sequence: CDR1 SGHAT, CDR2 FQDESV (reference sequence). V lost 5 bases and J lost 0, with 11 bases in between. CDR3 nucleotides: TGTGCCAGCAGCCGGCAGCAGAGCTCCTACAATGAGCAGTTCTTC. It encodes CASSRQQSSYNEQFF.

This clonotype is judged medium-sized. This chain uses TRBV6-5 with TRBJ2-3, with 16 nucleotides matching TRBD2. V lost 6 bases, J lost 7 bases, and 10 bases stayed unmatched. Germline V gene sequence: CDR1 MNHEY, CDR2 SVGAGI. This CDR3 is 17 amino acids long. CDR3 bases: TGTGCCAGCAGCATCGCGGGACTAGCGGGGGGGCCTAATACGCAGTATTTT. Encoded protein: CASSIAGLAGGPNTQYF.

This rearrangement joins TRBV10-3 to TRBJ1-3; maybe TRBD1 (6 bases). V dropped 8 bases and J dropped 2 bases, with 22 bases sitting between them. CDR3 length equals 17 residues. Germline V gene sequence: CDR1 ENHRY, CDR2 SYGVKD. The CDR3 here is CAIWETGLPLAGNTIYF. The CDR3 DNA reads as TGTGCCATCTGGGAGACAGGACTACCTCTAGCTGGAAACACCATATATTTT.

In its sample, this clonotype was seen many times. V gene TRBV19 combines with J gene TRBJ2-1, with a possible D match to TRBD2 (6 bases). This CDR3 spans 15 amino acids. CDR1 and CDR2 (germline): LNHDA, SQIVND (reference sequence). V was trimmed by 5 bases and J by 5 bases, leaving 16 bases between them. The CDR3 DNA is TGTGCCAGTAGTCCCCCCCGGGGGTGGGACAATGAGCAGTTCTTC. Amino acid sequence: CASSPPRGWDNEQFF.

This clonotype is termed medium-sized. This chain joins TRBV27 and TRBJ2-7; TRBD2 aligns across 9 bases. Per germline, CDR1 MNHEY and CDR2 SMNVEV (reference sequence). The CDR3 length is 16 residues. Trimming at V came to 4 bases and at J to 1 base, leaving 8 bases not matched to a gene. The CDR3 DNA follows: TGTGCCAGCAGTTCAACTCTAGCGGGACTATCCTACGAGCAGTACTTC. Translation: CASSSTLAGLSYEQYF.

The chain links TRBV12-3 or TRBV12-4 to TRBJ1-6; weak D call: TRBD1 (6 bases). V lost 3 bases and J lost 9, with 12 bases in between. The CDR3 totals 14 residues. CDR3 region: CASSFRGQISPLHF. In DNA, the CDR3 is TGTGCCAGCAGTTTTAGAGGACAGATTTCACCCCTCCACTTT.

This clonotype ranks as medium-sized. The chain links TRBV19 to TRBJ2-2; D may be TRBD2 (7 bases). The CDR3 loop spans 17 amino acids. V lost 5 bases to trimming and J lost 4 bases, with 20 bases between them. Germline V gene sequence: CDR1 LNHDA, CDR2 SQIVND (reference sequence). CDR3 protein: CASSLWGGAGFTGELFF. In DNA, the CDR3 is TGTGCCAGTAGTCTCTGGGGGGGCGCTGGCTTCACCGGGGAGCTGTTTTTT.

This clonotype was counted a few times. CDR3 region: CSASTTGGYGYTF. The CDR3 DNA sequence: TGCAGTGCTAGCACAACAGGGGGCTATGGCTACACCTTC. The chain employs TRBV20-1 and TRBJ1-2; TRBD1 matches at 8 bases. J gave up 4 bases and V 3 bases, and 4 bases lay outside the gene matches. Per germline, CDR1 DFQATT and CDR2 SNEGSKA (reference sequence). The CDR3 is made up of 13 amino acids.

CDR3 in amino acids: CSARVTSGGIYEQYF. In nucleotides, the CDR3 is TGCAGTGCTAGAGTGACTAGCGGGGGAATCTACGAGCAGTACTTC. The V gene is TRBV20-1, the J gene TRBJ2-7, with 12 bases lining up with TRBD2. Germline-derived CDR1 and CDR2 are DFQATT and SNEGSKA (reference sequence). The CDR3 totals 15 residues. J gave up 3 bases and V 1 base, and 4 bases lay outside the gene matches.

This clonotype has just a few counts. The CDR3, as DNA: TGTGCCAGCAGCCCTCAGTGGGGACTAGCGGGGGTGGAGACCCAGTACTTC. Amino acids: CASSPQWGLAGVETQYF. This rearrangement joins TRBV13 to TRBJ2-5; 14 positions match TRBD2. The junction had 10 bases not matched to a gene; V was cut back by 5 bases and J by 5 bases. Germline CDR1 and CDR2: PRHDT and FYEKMQ (reference sequence). This CDR3 is 17 amino acids long.

This chain uses TRBV6-1 with TRBJ2-7, with TRBD2 matching over 13 bases. CDR1 is MNHNS, CDR2 SASEGT, per germline. The CDR3 contains 18 residues. The J segment lost 0 bases and the V segment lost 7 bases, leaving 12 bases of the junction unmatched. The chain's CDR3 is CASILTGTSGVSSYEQYF. CDR3 nucleotide sequence: TGTGCCAGCATTCTGACCGGGACTAGCGGGGTTAGCTCCTACGAGCAGTACTTC.

The chain couples TRBV27 to TRBJ1-4; D is unclear. Germline loops: CDR1 MNHEY, CDR2 SMNVEV (reference sequence). The CDR3 length is 15 residues. V dropped 2 bases and J dropped 0 bases, with 7 bases sitting between them. CDR3 nucleotides: TGTGCCAGCAGTTTACTGCCTCCAACTAATGAAAAACTGTTTTTT. This translates into CASSLLPPTNEKLFF.

By its share, this clonotype is medium-sized. The chain couples TRBV6-2 or TRBV6-3 to TRBJ2-7; no clear D. Germline CDR1 is MNHEY and CDR2 is SVGEGT. V was shortened by 4 bases and J by 4 bases, with 11 bases between the two germline ends. This CDR3 comprises 13 residues. The CDR3 reads CASSSPDVYEQYF. DNA for the CDR3: TGTGCCAGCAGTTCCCCGGACGTTTACGAGCAGTACTTC.

In this sample, this clonotype is medium-sized (0.01 to 0.1%). This sequence joins TRBV6-2 or TRBV6-3 and TRBJ2-7; D not resolved. V lost 2 bases and J lost 7, with 15 bases in between. Germline-derived CDR1 and CDR2 are MNHEY and SVGEGT. The CDR3 spans 14 residues. This CDR3 is CASSYEIAYVEQYF. As DNA, the CDR3 is TGTGCCAGCAGTTACGAAATAGCCTACGTAGAGCAGTACTTC.

Ten or more counts support this clonotype. This sequence joins TRBV6-2 or TRBV6-3 and TRBJ2-7; TRBD1 is a possible D gene (7 bases). Per the germline V gene, CDR1 is MNHEY and CDR2 is SVGEGT. The CDR3 is made up of 15 amino acids. V shed 4 bases and J shed 5 bases, with 18 bases lying between them. CDR3 DNA: TGTGCCAGCAGTTCAGGGGGAGGATCGTGGGACGAGCAGTACTTC. Its translation is CASSSGGGSWDEQYF.

The V gene is TRBV3-1, the J gene TRBJ2-7; no clear D. Germline loops: CDR1 LGHDT, CDR2 YNNKEL (reference sequence). V lost 3 bases to trimming and J lost 4 bases, with 7 bases between them. The CDR3 loop spans 12 amino acids. Here the CDR3 reads CASSHLPYEQYF. CDR3 sequence (DNA): TGTGCCAGCAGCCATCTCCCGTACGAGCAGTACTTC.